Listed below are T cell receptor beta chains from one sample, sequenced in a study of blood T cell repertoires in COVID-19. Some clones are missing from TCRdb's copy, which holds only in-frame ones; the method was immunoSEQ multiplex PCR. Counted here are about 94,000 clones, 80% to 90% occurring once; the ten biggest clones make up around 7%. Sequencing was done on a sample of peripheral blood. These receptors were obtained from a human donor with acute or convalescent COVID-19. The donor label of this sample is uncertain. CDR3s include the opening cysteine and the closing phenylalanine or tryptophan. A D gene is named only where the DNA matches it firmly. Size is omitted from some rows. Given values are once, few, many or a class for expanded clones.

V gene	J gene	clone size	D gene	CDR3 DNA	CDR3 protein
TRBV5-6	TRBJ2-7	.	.	TGTGCCAGCACCCCTAACCCAGGGGGGACCTACGAGCAGTACTTC	CASTPNPGGTYEQYF
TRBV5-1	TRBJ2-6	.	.	TGCGCCAGCAGCTTGGCCCCCCAGGCCTCTGGGGCCAACGTCCTGACTTTC	CASSLAPQASGANVLTF
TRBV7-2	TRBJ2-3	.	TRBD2	TGTGCCAGCAGCTTACGGGTGGCGGGGGGGCGGACAGATACGCAGTATTTT	CASSLRVAGGRTDTQYF
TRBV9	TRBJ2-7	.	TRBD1	TGTGCCAGCAGCGTTGGGACAGGGGGATCGGACGAGCAGTACTTC	CASSVGTGGSDEQYF
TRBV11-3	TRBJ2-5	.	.	TGTGCCAGCGCTGCAGGGTGGATGGTTGAGACCCAGTACTTC	CASAAGWMVETQYF
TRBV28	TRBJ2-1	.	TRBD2	TGTGCCAGCAAGGGACTAGCGGGGGCGGGGCGTACATACAATGAGCAGTTCTTC	CASKGLAGAGRTYNEQFF
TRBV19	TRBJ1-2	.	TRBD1	TGTGCCAGTATCGACAGGGCACTGGGTGGCTACACCTTC	CASIDRALGGYTF
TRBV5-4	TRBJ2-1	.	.	TGTGCCAGCAGCCTTTCCAATGAGCAGTTCTTC	CASSLSNEQFF
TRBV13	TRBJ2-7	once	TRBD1	TGTGCCAGCAGCTTAGAGGGGGGACAGGGGGTGTACGAGCAGTACTTC	CASSLEGGQGVYEQYF
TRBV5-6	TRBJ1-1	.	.	TGTGCCAGCAGCTTGGCAGGAAGCACTGAAGCTTTCTTT	CASSLAGSTEAFF
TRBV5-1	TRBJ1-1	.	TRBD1	TGCGCCAGCAGCCCATCACAGGGGGAGTCTGAAGCTTTCTTT	CASSPSQGESEAFF
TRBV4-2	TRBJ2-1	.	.	TGTGCCAGCAGCCAAGGCCCGTCAGATGAGCAGTTCTTC	CASSQGPSDEQFF
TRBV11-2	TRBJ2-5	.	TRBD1	TGTGCCAGCAGCTTAGGGGCGACAGGGGGAGAGACCCAGTACTTC	CASSLGATGGETQYF
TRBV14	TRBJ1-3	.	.	TGTGCCAGCAGCCCTATAGGACGGGGGAGGAACACCATATATTTT	CASSPIGRGRNTIYF
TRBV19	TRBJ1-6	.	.	TGTGCCAGTAGTATAGGAGTTCGCGATTCACCCCTCCACTTT	CASSIGVRDSPLHF
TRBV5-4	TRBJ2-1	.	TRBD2	TGTGCCAGCAGCTTAGGGACTAGGCGCTACAATGAGCAGTTCTTC	CASSLGTRRYNEQFF
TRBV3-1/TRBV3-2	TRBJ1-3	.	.	TGTGCCAGCAGCCAAAGGGACTTCTCTGGAAACACCATATATTTT	CASSQRDFSGNTIYF
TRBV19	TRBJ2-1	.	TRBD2	TGTGCCAGTAGACTAGCGGGGCTTAGTGAGCAGTTCTTC	CASRLAGLSEQFF
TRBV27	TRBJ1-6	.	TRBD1	TGTGCCAGCAGTTGGCAGGGGGAGACACCCCTCCACTTT	CASSWQGETPLHF
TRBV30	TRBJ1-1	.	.	TGTGCCTGGAAGGCAGGGATGAACACTGAAGCTTTCTTT	CAWKAGMNTEAFF
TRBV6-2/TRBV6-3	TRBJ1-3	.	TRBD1	TGTGCCAGCAGTTACTCTTCCGGGACAGCCTCTGGAAACACCATATATTTT	CASSYSSGTASGNTIYF
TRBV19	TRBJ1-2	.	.	TGTGCCAGTAGTCATATCCGAACAGGGAGCGGCTACACCTTC	CASSHIRTGSGYTF
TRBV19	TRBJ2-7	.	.	TGTGCCAGTCAAGCGACGGGACTCCTCTACGAGCAGTACTTC	CASQATGLLYEQYF
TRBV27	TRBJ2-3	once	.	TGTGCCAGCAGTTTAAAGCGGTACACAGATACGCAGTATTTT	CASSLKRYTDTQYF
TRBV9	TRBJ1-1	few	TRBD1	TGTGCCAGCAGCAACCCCAGGACAGGGGGCGCAGGCACTGAAGCTTTCTTT	CASSNPRTGGAGTEAFF
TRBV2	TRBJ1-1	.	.	TGTGCCAGCAGTGCCACTAACACTGAAGCTTTCTTT	CASSATNTEAFF
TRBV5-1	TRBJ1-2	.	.	TGCGCCAGCAGCCTTCCCGGAACAGACCATGGCTACACCTTC	CASSLPGTDHGYTF
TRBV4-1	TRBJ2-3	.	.	TGCGCCAGCAGCCAAGTCGGTGCTGATACGCAGTATTTT	CASSQVGADTQYF
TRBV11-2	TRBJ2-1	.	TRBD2	TGTGCCAGCAGCTTGGGAGGGGTCTACAATGAGCAGTTCTTC	CASSLGGVYNEQFF
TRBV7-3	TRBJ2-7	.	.	TGTGCCAGCAGCTTAATGTCGTCGGGGGAGCAGTACTTC	CASSLMSSGEQYF
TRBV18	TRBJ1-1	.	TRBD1	TGTGCCAGCTCACCCACTGAGACAGGGATGAACACTGAAGCTTTCTTT	CASSPTETGMNTEAFF
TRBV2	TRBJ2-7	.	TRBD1	TGTGCCAGCTGCCCACAGGGGAGCTCCTACGAGCAGTACTTC	CASCPQGSSYEQYF
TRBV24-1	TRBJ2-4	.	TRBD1	TGTGCCACCAGTGATTCGGGACAGCTAAACATTCAGTACTTC	CATSDSGQLNIQYF
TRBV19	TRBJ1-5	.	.	TGTGCCAGTAGGGGTGGAGAACAGCCCCAGCATTTT	CASRGGEQPQHF
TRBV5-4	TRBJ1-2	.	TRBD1	TGTGCCAGCAGGGACAGGGGGAGAGCGGACTATGGCTACACCTTC	CASRDRGRADYGYTF
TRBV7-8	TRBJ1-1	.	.	TGTGCCAGCAGCCCACTCGTTGATGAAGCTTTCTTT	CASSPLVDEAFF
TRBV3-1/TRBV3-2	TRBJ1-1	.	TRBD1	TGTGCCAGCAGCCCCTGGACAGGGTATGAAGCTTTCTTT	CASSPWTGYEAFF
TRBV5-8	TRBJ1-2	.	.	TGTGCCAGCAGTCAACCCGTACGGGGCTATGGCTACACCTTC	CASSQPVRGYGYTF
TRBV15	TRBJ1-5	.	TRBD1	TGTGCCACCAGCAGAGATTTGGCCGCCGGGACAGGGACTCAGCCCCAGCATTTT	CATSRDLAAGTGTQPQHF
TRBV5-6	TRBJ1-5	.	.	TGTGCCAGCAGGCCTTGGCAGGCCTCGTCGCCCCAGCATTTT	CASRPWQASSPQHF
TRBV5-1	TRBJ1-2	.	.	TGCGCCAGCAGCTTGGGGGGCAGTACAGATGGCTACACCTTC	CASSLGGSTDGYTF
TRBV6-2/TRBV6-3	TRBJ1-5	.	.	TGTGCCAGCAGTATCGGGGGTAGCAATCAGCCCCAGCATTTT	CASSIGGSNQPQHF
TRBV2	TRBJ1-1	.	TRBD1	TGTGCCAGCAGTGAAGCGCGAGGGGGCTCTGGTGAAGCTTTCTTT	CASSEARGGSGEAFF
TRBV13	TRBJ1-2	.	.	TGTGCCAGCAGCACCAGACAGAGCTATGGCTACACCTTC	CASSTRQSYGYTF
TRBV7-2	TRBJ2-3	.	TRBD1	TGTGCCAGCAGCCCCGGACAGGGCTCAGATACGCAGTATTTT	CASSPGQGSDTQYF
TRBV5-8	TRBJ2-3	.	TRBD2	TGTGCCAGCAGCCTCGGACTAGCGGGGGGAGATACGCAGTATTTT	CASSLGLAGGDTQYF